Below, 24 T cell receptor beta chains from the same sample are listed, as sequenced in a study of T-cell memory formation after mild COVID-19. TCRdb reprocessed the 5' RACE reads via MiXCR and lists one record per CDR3 protein. The table lists approximately 52,000 distinct CDR3 sequences, over 9% of them singletons, with approximately 12% in the top ten. Sequenced input: PBMCs or a T cell subset sorted from them (not recorded which). All receptors come from an adult woman who had mild COVID-19 (a few samples of this study predate the infection). Cell type and time point are not known.

This clonotype was counted ten times or more. The chain couples TRBV5-1 to TRBJ2-3, with D possibly being TRBD1 or TRBD2 (6 bases each). The germline V and J ends were trimmed by 3 bases and 4 bases, with 21 bases remaining between them. The length of the CDR3 is 17 residues. In germline, CDR1 is SGHRS, CDR2 YFSETQ. The CDR3 reads CASSSWTGGMKADTQYF. The CDR3 nucleotides read TGCGCCAGCAGCTCATGGACCGGGGGCATGAAGGCAGATACGCAGTATTTT. Full variable domain (remainder filled in from reference TRBV5-1 and TRBJ2-3): KAGVTQTPRYLIKTRGQQVTLSCSPISGHRSVSWYQQTPGQGLQFLFEYFSETQRNKGNFPGRFSGRQFSNSRSEMNVSTLELGDSALYLCASSSWTGGMKADTQYFGPGTRLTVL.

This clonotype was detected once. CDR3 protein: CASSQETVNTEAFF. CDR3 nucleotide sequence: TGTGCCAGCAGCCAAGAGACGGTGAACACTGAAGCTTTCTTT. The rearrangement uses TRBV4-2 and TRBJ1-1; D gene ambiguous. The CDR3 consists of 14 residues. Germline V lookup: CDR1 LGHNA, CDR2 YNFKEQ. V dropped 0 bases and J dropped 0 bases, with 5 bases sitting between them.

Only a few counts were recorded for this clonotype. CDR3 coding DNA: TGTGCCAGCAGGCAGACACCGGGTCCCTACGAGCAGTACTTC. Translated, it gives CASRQTPGPYEQYF. The chain combines TRBV12-3 or TRBV12-4 with TRBJ2-7; D not certain. V lost 6 bases and J 2 bases, leaving 14 bases between the germline ends. There are 14 residues in the CDR3.

This clonotype showed up just a few times. The J gene is TRBJ1-6, the V gene TRBV6-5, with 7 bases identical to TRBD1. Germline values: CDR1 MNHEY, CDR2 SVGAGI. J was trimmed by 7 bases and V by 6 bases; bases with no gene match: 6. The CDR3 runs 14 residues. The CDR3 here is CASRFGQENSPLHF. CDR3 in DNA: TGTGCCAGCAGATTCGGACAGGAGAATTCACCCCTCCACTTT.

V usage is TRBV6-2 or TRBV6-3 and J usage is TRBJ2-2; D is unclear. Germline-derived CDR1 and CDR2 are MNHEY and SVGEGT. The V end lost 2 bases, the J end lost 0 bases, and 16 bases lay between the germline ends. The CDR3 is made up of 18 amino acids. The CDR3 spells CASSYRKLDGTNTGELFF. CDR3 DNA: TGTGCCAGCAGTTACCGGAAATTGGACGGAACGAACACCGGGGAGCTGTTTTTT.

This clonotype was recorded at least ten times. The V and J genes are TRBV15 and TRBJ2-1; weak D call: TRBD2 (6 bases). Germline V gives CDR1 LNHNV, CDR2 YYDKDF (reference sequence). This CDR3 has 15 residues. V gave up 1 base and J gave up 9 bases, with 16 bases separating them. CDR3 region: CATSRASEGSSEQFF. CDR3 in DNA: TGTGCCACCAGCAGAGCTAGCGAGGGATCCAGTGAGCAGTTCTTC.

This clonotype appeared a few times. J is TRBJ1-2 and V is TRBV29-1; weak D call: TRBD1 (5 bases). The germline V gene has CDR1 SQVTM and CDR2 ANQGSEA. The V end was cut by 6 bases, the J end by 6 bases, with 8 bases between. The CDR3 has 10 amino acids. The CDR3 is CSVDRNGYTF. The CDR3 DNA reads as TGCAGCGTCGACAGAAATGGCTACACCTTC.

This clonotype was found a few times. This chain connects TRBV5-5 to TRBJ2-2; 11 positions agree with TRBD2. The CDR3 totals 16 residues. Germline V gives CDR1 SGHKS, CDR2 YYEKEE (reference sequence). The trim removed 5 bases at V and 2 bases at J, leaving 5 bases unmatched. CDR3 loop: CASSSTSGVNTGELFF. Written as DNA, the CDR3 is TGTGCCAGCAGTTCGACTAGCGGGGTAAACACCGGGGAGCTGTTTTTT.

The chain carries TRBV6-1 and TRBJ1-1; D ambiguous. Germline loops: CDR1 MNHNS, CDR2 SASEGT. The length of the CDR3 is 13 residues. The V end lost 2 bases, the J end lost 3 bases, and 7 bases lay between the germline ends. For the CDR3, the DNA is TGTGCCAGCAGTGAATGGCAGTACACTGAAGCTTTCTTT. This translates into CASSEWQYTEAFF.

This clonotype was picked up a small number of times. The CDR3 DNA follows: TGTGCCAGCAGCTTCGGTAAACGGGACAGGGGACAAGAGACCCAGTACTTC. This translates into CASSFGKRDRGQETQYF. The chain joins TRBV7-7 to TRBJ2-5; TRBD1 matches 10 bases. The ends lost 3 bases at V and 2 bases at J; junction bases unmatched: 9. CDR1 SSHAT and CDR2 FNYEAQ come from the germline V gene (reference sequence). This CDR3 is built from 17 residues.

This rearrangement joins TRBV9 to TRBJ2-2, with 8 bases that match TRBD2. Germline CDR1 and CDR2: SGDLS and YYNGEE. The CDR3 consists of 18 residues. V lost 4 bases, J lost 3 bases, and 14 bases stayed unmatched. The DNA for the CDR3 is TGTGCCAGCAGCCCTCGAATCGGGACTAGGGGACACACCGGGGAGCTGTTTTTT. Translated: CASSPRIGTRGHTGELFF.

This clonotype was detected many times. The rearrangement joins TRBV5-5 to TRBJ1-1; D might be TRBD1 (5 bases). V was shortened by 0 bases and J by 1 base, with 10 bases between the two germline ends. The CDR3 spans 15 residues. Per germline, CDR1 SGHKS and CDR2 YYEKEE (reference sequence). DNA for the CDR3: TGTGCCAGCAGCTTGGGTCCAGGGAGGAACACTGAAGCTTTCTTT. Translation gives CASSLGPGRNTEAFF.

The CDR3 here is CASSQLPAGGQRNEQFF. In nucleotides, the CDR3 is TGCGCCAGCAGCCAACTCCCAGCGGGGGGGCAACGTAATGAGCAGTTCTTC. The chain is built from TRBV4-1 and TRBJ2-1; 10 bases are shared with TRBD2. V lost 2 bases to trimming and J lost 7 bases; unmatched junction nucleotides: 11. Germline V gene sequence: CDR1 MGHRA, CDR2 YSYEKL. The length of the CDR3 is 17 residues.

This clonotype occurred a few times. The chain uses TRBV15 and TRBJ2-3; the D is unclear. V shed 5 bases and J shed 6 bases, with 15 bases lying between them. Germline V gene data show CDR1 as LNHNV and CDR2 as YYDKDF (reference sequence). This CDR3 comprises 14 residues. The CDR3 here is CATSYRRGRDTQYF. The CDR3 DNA sequence: TGTGCCACCAGCTACCGCCGTGGGCGGGATACGCAGTATTTT.

This clonotype was counted at least ten times. The chain recombines TRBV4-3 with TRBJ1-1; 9 nucleotides agree with TRBD1. The V and J ends lost 3 bases and 0 bases, in that order; junction bases with no gene match: 11. This CDR3 is 18 amino acids long. The germline V gene encodes CDR1 LGHNA and CDR2 YSLEER. This chain's CDR3 is CASSQRTGDNLLNTEAFF. DNA of the CDR3: TGCGCCAGCAGCCAGAGGACAGGGGATAACTTACTGAACACTGAAGCTTTCTTT.

This clonotype came up many times. V gene TRBV4-1 combines with J gene TRBJ2-1; TRBD2 might be the D (5 bases). Germline CDR1 is MGHRA and CDR2 is YSYEKL. V was pared by 0 bases and J by 0 bases, with 12 bases between. The length of the CDR3 is 17 residues. The CDR3 DNA is TGCGCCAGCAGCCAAGATCGAGGGTTTAGCTCCTACAATGAGCAGTTCTTC. Amino acids: CASSQDRGFSSYNEQFF.

V usage is TRBV4-2 and J usage is TRBJ1-1, with D tentatively TRBD1 (5 bases). This CDR3 is built from 15 residues. Trimming removed 0 bases at V and 6 bases at J, with 14 bases between. The V gene's germline CDR1 is LGHNA and CDR2 YNFKEQ. CDR3 in DNA: TGTGCCAGCAGCCAAGAACTAACCGGGGGGGCTGAAGCTTTCTTT. This codes for CASSQELTGGAEAFF.

The sample holds many counts of this clonotype. The chain employs TRBV12-3 or TRBV12-4 and TRBJ2-2; TRBD1 agrees at 9 bases. J gave up 3 bases and V 3 bases, and 2 bases lay outside the gene matches. This CDR3 spans 15 amino acids. DNA of the CDR3: TGTGCCAGCAGTTTCGGGACAGGGTACACCGGGGAGCTGTTTTTT. As protein: CASSFGTGYTGELFF.

This clonotype came up many times. V usage is TRBV7-3 and J usage is TRBJ2-1; TRBD2 matches 7 bases. The V gene end was trimmed by 0 bases and the J gene end by 3 bases; junction bases not matched to a gene: 2. Germline V gene data show CDR1 as SGHTA and CDR2 as FQGTGA. There are 15 residues in the CDR3. The CDR3 region has the DNA TGTGCCAGCAGCTTAACCAGCGGGAACTACAATGAGCAGTTCTTC. This gives the protein CASSLTSGNYNEQFF.

This clonotype appeared a few times. V and J are TRBV29-1 and TRBJ1-4, with D possibly matching TRBD1 (5 bases). V lost 1 base to trimming and J lost 8 bases, with 11 bases between them. Germline V gene data show CDR1 as SQVTM and CDR2 as ANQGSEA. The CDR3 sequence is 13 residues long. The CDR3 protein is CSVEGWGGEKLFF. The CDR3 coding sequence is TGCAGCGTTGAAGGCTGGGGGGGAGAAAAACTGTTTTTT.

This clonotype was observed a few times. V and J are TRBV3-1 and TRBJ1-2; D may be TRBD1 (5 bases). The length of the CDR3 is 13 residues. Deletions cut 3 bases from V and 7 bases from J, with 12 bases between. Germline V CDR1 and CDR2: LGHDT, YNNKEL (reference sequence). CDR3 loop: CASSQQTASGYTF. The CDR3 nucleotides read TGTGCCAGCAGCCAGCAGACAGCCTCTGGCTACACCTTC.

There are many counts of this clonotype. V usage is TRBV24-1 and J usage is TRBJ2-1, with a possible D match to TRBD1 (6 bases). Germline V lookup: CDR1 KGHDR, CDR2 SFDVKD. This CDR3 has 16 residues. The V and J ends lost 0 bases and 0 bases respectively, with 8 bases between them. CDR3 sequence: CATSDLVGASYNEQFF. For the CDR3, the DNA is TGTGCCACCAGTGATTTGGTGGGGGCCTCCTACAATGAGCAGTTCTTC.

This clonotype was found a few times. The V and J genes are TRBV18 and TRBJ2-7; D tentatively fits TRBD1 or TRBD2 (5 bases each). V was trimmed by 3 bases and J by 4 bases, leaving 13 bases between them. Germline V gene sequence: CDR1 KGHSH, CDR2 LQKENI. The CDR3 runs to 14 residues. CDR3 nucleotides: TGTGCCAGCTCACCCGAGGGGCTGGGGTACGAGCAGTACTTC. Amino acids: CASSPEGLGYEQYF.

The J gene is TRBJ1-3, the V gene TRBV4-1; D remains unclear. Germline CDR1 reads MGHRA; CDR2 reads YSYEKL. CDR3 length: 17 residues. V gave up 2 bases and J gave up 3 bases, with 17 bases separating them. CDR3 in DNA: TGCGCCAGCAGCCAACCACTCTGGCGGAACTATGGAAACACCATATATTTT. Encoded protein: CASSQPLWRNYGNTIYF.